This T cell receptor (beta chain) was found in a study of T cells in Graves' hyperthyroidism and ophthalmopathy. This CDR3 region has 14 residues. The ends were cut back, 7 bases at V and 7 bases at J, with 17 bases in the middle. The germline CDR1 and CDR2 sequences are MNHEY and SVGEGT. This clonotype was recorded many times. RNA transcripts served as the template for amplifying TCR beta CDR3 regions. Using the HTBI primer set, a first-round RT-PCR was run on the TCR CDR3. TCRdb independently ran MiXCR on the multiplex PCR reads; one entry per CDR3 protein. The sample lists some 490,000 distinct CDR3 sequences; 15% to 20% were seen once.

What was sequenced was blood. The sequence came from a woman in her 30s with Graves' ophthalmopathy. The chain uses TRBV6-2 or TRBV6-3 and TRBJ1-5; the D gene is possibly TRBD1 (5 bases). CDR3 DNA sequence: TGTGCCAGCACCCTATCGGGGGGTGGGCAGCCCCAGCATTTT. Translation: CASTLSGGGQPQHF.